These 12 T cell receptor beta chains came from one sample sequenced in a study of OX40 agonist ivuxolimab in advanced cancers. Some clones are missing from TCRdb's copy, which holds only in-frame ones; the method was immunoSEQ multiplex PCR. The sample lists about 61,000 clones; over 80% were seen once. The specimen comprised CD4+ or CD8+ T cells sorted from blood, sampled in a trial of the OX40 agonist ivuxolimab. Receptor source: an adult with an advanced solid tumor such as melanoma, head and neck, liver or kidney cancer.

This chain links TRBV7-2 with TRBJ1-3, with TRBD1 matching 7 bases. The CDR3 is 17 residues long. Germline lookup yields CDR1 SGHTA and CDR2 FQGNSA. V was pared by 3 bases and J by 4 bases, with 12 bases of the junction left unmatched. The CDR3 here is CASSFLTGWSSGNTIYF. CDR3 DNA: TGTGCCAGCAGCTTCCTGACAGGGTGGTCATCAGGAAACACCATATATTTT.

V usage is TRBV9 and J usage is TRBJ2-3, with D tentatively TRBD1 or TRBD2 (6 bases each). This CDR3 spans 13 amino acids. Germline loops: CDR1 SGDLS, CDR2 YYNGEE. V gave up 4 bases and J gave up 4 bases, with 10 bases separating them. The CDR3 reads CASSFGGPDTQYF. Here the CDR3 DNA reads TGTGCCAGCAGCTTCGGGGGCCCAGATACGCAGTATTTT.

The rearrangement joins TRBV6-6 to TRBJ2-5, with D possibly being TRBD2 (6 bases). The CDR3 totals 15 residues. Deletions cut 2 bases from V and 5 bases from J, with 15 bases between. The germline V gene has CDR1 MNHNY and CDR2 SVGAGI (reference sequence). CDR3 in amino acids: CASSYTEGGRETQYF. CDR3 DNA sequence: TGTGCCAGCAGTTACACGGAGGGCGGAAGGGAGACCCAGTACTTC.

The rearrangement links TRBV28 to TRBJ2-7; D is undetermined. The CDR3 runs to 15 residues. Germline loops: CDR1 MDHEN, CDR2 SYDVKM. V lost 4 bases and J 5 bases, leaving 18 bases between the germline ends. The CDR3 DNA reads TGTGCCAGCAGTTACTGGACGGGTATGAAGGACGAGCAGTACTTC. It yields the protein CASSYWTGMKDEQYF.

The CDR3 bases are TGTGCCAGCAGCCAAGATTCCGAGCAGTACTTC. Translating gives CASSQDSEQYF. The chain has TRBV4-2 and TRBJ2-7; no reliable D call. With 0 bases removed from V and 6 bases from J, the gap between germline ends came to 3 bases. The CDR3 runs to 11 residues. The germline V gene encodes CDR1 LGHNA and CDR2 YNFKEQ.

CDR3 residues: CASSQDLNTGANVLTF. CDR3 DNA sequence: TGCGCCAGCAGCCAAGATTTAAACACTGGGGCCAACGTCCTGACTTTC. The rearrangement links TRBV4-3 to TRBJ2-6, with D unclear. Germline CDR1 is LGHNA and CDR2 is YSLEER. This CDR3 contains 16 residues. V was trimmed by 0 bases and J by 2 bases, leaving 8 bases between them.

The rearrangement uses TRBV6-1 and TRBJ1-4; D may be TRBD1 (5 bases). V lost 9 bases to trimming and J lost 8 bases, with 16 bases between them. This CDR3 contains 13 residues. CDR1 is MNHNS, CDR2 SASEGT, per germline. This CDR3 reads CASKGSSREKLFF. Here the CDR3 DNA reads TGTGCCAGTAAGGGGTCGTCGAGGGAAAAACTGTTTTTT.

The CDR3 is CAWSGSGELFF. The CDR3 DNA reads TGTGCCTGGAGTGGGTCCGGGGAGCTGTTTTTT. V is TRBV30 and J is TRBJ2-2; no firm D call. The ends were cut back, 1 base at V and 6 bases at J, with 3 bases in the middle. CDR3 length: 11 residues. Germline V gives CDR1 GTSNPN, CDR2 SVGIG (reference sequence). The full variable domain, its missing parts supplied by reference TRBV30 and TRBJ2-2, is SQTIHQWPATLVQPVGSPLSLECTVEGTSNPNLYWYRQAAGRGLQLLFYSVGIGQISSEVPQNLSASRPQDRQFILSSKKLLLSDSGFYLCAWSGSGELFFGEGSRLTVL.

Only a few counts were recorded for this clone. For the CDR3, the DNA is TGCGCCAGCAGCCAACAAGACAGGGGCGGGAACGAGCAGTACTTC. This translates into CASSQQDRGGNEQYF. V and J are TRBV4-1 and TRBJ2-7; 8 bases agree with TRBD1. CDR1 is MGHRA and CDR2 is YSYEKL in the germline V gene. The CDR3 has 15 residues. Losses at the gene ends were 2 bases for V and 5 bases for J; bases not matched to a gene: 8.

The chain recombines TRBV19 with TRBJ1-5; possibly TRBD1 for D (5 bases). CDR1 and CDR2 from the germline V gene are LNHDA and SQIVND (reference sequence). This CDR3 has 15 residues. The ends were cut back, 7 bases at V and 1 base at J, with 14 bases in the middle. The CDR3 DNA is TGTGCCAGTACGTTAGGAAGGGGCAGCAATCAGCCCCAGCATTTT. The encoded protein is CASTLGRGSNQPQHF.

This chain's CDR3 is CASSAGPWGGNEQFF. The CDR3 DNA follows: TGTGCCAGCAGCGCTGGCCCGTGGGGGGGCAATGAGCAGTTCTTC. J is TRBJ2-1 and V is TRBV9; 7 nucleotides align to TRBD2. With V trimmed by 3 bases and J by 6 bases, 9 bases remained unmatched. The CDR3 is made up of 15 amino acids. Germline loops: CDR1 SGDLS, CDR2 YYNGEE.

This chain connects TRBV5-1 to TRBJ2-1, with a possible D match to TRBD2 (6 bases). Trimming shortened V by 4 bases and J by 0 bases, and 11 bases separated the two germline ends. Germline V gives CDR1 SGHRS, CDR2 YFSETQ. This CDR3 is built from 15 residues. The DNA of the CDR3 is TGCGCCAGCAGCATGGCTAGCGCCTCCTACAATGAGCAGTTCTTC. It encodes CASSMASASYNEQFF.